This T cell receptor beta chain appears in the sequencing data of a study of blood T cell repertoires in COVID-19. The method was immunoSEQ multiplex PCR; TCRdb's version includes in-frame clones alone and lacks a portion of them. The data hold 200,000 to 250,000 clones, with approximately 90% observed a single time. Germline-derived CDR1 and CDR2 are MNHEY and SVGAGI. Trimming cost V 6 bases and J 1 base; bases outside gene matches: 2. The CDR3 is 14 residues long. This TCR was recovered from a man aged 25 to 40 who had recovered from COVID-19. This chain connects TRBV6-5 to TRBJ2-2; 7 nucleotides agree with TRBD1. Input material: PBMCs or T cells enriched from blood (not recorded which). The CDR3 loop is CASSNRGNTGELFF. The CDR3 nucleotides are TGTGCCAGCAGCAACAGGGGGAACACCGGGGAGCTGTTTTTT.